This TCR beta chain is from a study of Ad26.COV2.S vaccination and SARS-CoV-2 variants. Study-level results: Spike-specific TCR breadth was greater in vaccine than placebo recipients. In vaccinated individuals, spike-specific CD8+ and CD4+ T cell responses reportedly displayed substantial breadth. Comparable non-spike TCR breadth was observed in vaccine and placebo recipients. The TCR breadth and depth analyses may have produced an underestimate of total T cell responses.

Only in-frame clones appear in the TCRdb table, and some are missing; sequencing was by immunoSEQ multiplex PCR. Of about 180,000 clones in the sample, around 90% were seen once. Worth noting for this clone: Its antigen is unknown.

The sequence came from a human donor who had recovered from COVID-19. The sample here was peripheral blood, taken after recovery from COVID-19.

The CDR3 is CASSQDLSFGNNEQFF. CDR3 coding DNA: TGTGCCAGCAGCCAAGATCTATCTTTCGGGAACAATGAGCAGTTCTTC. The chain links TRBV3-1 (or the pseudogene TRBV3-2) to TRBJ2-1, with D tentatively TRBD2 (5 bases). The CDR3 has 16 residues. Germline assignment: CDR1 LGHDT and CDR2 YNNKEL (reference sequence). V was shortened by 0 bases and J by 5 bases, with 14 bases between the two germline ends.